This T cell receptor beta chain was sequenced for a study of blood T cell repertoires in COVID-19. Study as a whole: Material from acute and convalescent COVID-19 was sourced from the United States, Italy and Spain.

Data came from immunoSEQ multiplex PCR; TCRdb stores just in-frame clones and leaves some out. The sample has 50,000 to 75,000 clones; around 93% are singletons. The CDR3 spans 16 residues. Germline V gene sequence: CDR1 SGHRS, CDR2 YFSETQ. V trimming: 3 bases; J trimming: 2 bases; junction bases outside the gene matches: 4. The rearrangement links TRBV5-1 to TRBJ2-3, with TRBD2 matching 12 bases. Specimen: peripheral blood. This clonotype was obtained from a man aged 65 to 79 with active COVID-19. CDR3 sequence reads: CASSWGTSGPTDTQYF. The CDR3 region has the DNA TGCGCCAGCAGCTGGGGGACTAGCGGGCCCACAGATACGCAGTATTTT.